The T cell receptor (beta chain) described here comes from a study of shared clonotypes between healthy human individuals. Findings and caveats of the study: It was the non-shared clonotypes that had lower generation probabilities than clonotypes shared by all four donors.

Deep-level assay runs were performed. The authors distributed each subset's genomic DNA evenly over several immunoSEQ plates. Profiling relied on immunoSEQ multiplex PCR, and the TCRdb table lists in-frame clones only, not all of them. This sample has 2 million to 2.5 million clones; just under 95% occur once, and the top ten carry 0.37%. This CDR3 spans 15 amino acids. Germline V gene lookup returns CDR1 SNHLY and CDR2 FYNNEI. The V end was cut by 3 bases, the J end by 3 bases, with 14 bases between. CD4+ cells underwent separation, giving CD45RA+ naive and CD45RA-negative memory subsets. Notes on this clone: The antigen is undetermined.

The TCR comes from a man younger than 35 in good health. Some clones in this sample may be carry-over from other donors' samples. This chain joins TRBV2 and TRBJ2-5; perhaps TRBD1 as D (6 bases). The specimen was naive CD4+ T cells from PBMCs. The subset: CD45RA+ positively selected. The CDR3 DNA reads as TGTGCCAGCAGTGACAGGGGAACCGGGGAAGAGACCCAGTACTTC. This codes for CASSDRGTGEETQYF.